The sequence of this T cell receptor beta chain was determined in a study of cytomegalovirus exposure and HLA in healthy donors. PCR employed 60 Vbeta and 13 Jbeta primers. Measured with immunoSEQ multiplex PCR; TCRdb has only the in-frame clones, and not every one. This sample has roughly 160,000 clones, with roughly four fifths found just once. The sample was PBMCs. This receptor was taken from a woman aged 45-65 years in good health and CMV-seronegative.

The CDR3 here is CAWSIQENSPLHF. The CDR3 coding sequence is TGTGCCTGGAGTATCCAGGAAAATTCACCCCTCCACTTT. The chain has TRBV30 and TRBJ1-6; D unresolved. Trimming took 2 bases from V and 7 from J, leaving 9 bases between them. This CDR3 is 13 amino acids long. CDR1 and CDR2 (germline): GTSNPN, SVGIG (reference sequence).